A single sample gave rise to the 8 T cell receptor beta chains below, sequenced in a study of blood T cells in healthy people across ages. A second about 6 to 12 cycle PCR used barcoded and J-beta primers. TCRdb used MiXCR to reprocess the 5' RACE reads, holding one entry per CDR3 protein. This repertoire shows roughly 800,000 distinct CDR3 sequences, 35% to 40% found once; its top ten account for 13%. The sequencing input was blood. The origin of the receptors is a man between 18 and 35 years old in good health.

The rearrangement links TRBV21-1 to TRBJ1-2. TRBV21-1 corresponds to a pseudogene. The CDR3 has 20 residues. The DNA of the CDR3 is TGTGCCAGCAGCAAAGAGGGGATCGGGGGGGCCTTGACGATTAACTATGGCTACACCTTC. Amino acids: CASSKEGIGGALTINYGYTF.

A remark on this clonotype: Since a much larger clone is just one base distant, this may be a read error. This chain connects TRBV7-9 to TRBJ2-1, with 9 bases lining up with TRBD1. Germline V gives CDR1 SEHNR, CDR2 FQNEAQ (reference sequence). This CDR3 has 16 residues. CDR3 in amino acids: CASSVADRGSYNEQFF. For the CDR3, the DNA is TGTGCCAGCAGCGTAGCGGACAGGGGTAGCTACAATGAGCAGTTCTTC.

The chain employs TRBV27 and TRBJ2-7; D uncertain. The last part of the DNA fits TRBJ2-1 better; the J call may be wrong. Germline V gives CDR1 MNHEY, CDR2 SMNVEV (reference sequence). The CDR3 loop spans 15 amino acids. The CDR3 protein is CASSFEGFSPNEQFF. The DNA for the CDR3 is TGTGCCAGCAGCTTTGAAGGGTTTTCCCCCAATGAGCAGTTCTTC.

This clonotype was detected once. V usage is TRBV28 and J usage is TRBJ2-6; D possibly corresponds to TRBD1 (5 bases). The CDR3 extends over 15 amino acids. V lost 2 bases and J 4 bases, leaving 9 bases between the germline ends. Looked up from germline, CDR1 is MDHEN and CDR2 is SYDVKM. Written as DNA, the CDR3 is TGTGCCAGCAGTTTAATGGGGCTCGGGGCCAACGTCCTGACTTTC. Its translation is CASSLMGLGANVLTF.

In this sample, this clonotype turned up a few times. The chain links TRBV6-6 to TRBJ1-1; D may be TRBD1 (5 bases). Trimming stripped 3 bases from V and 0 bases from J, with 8 bases between. This CDR3 is 14 amino acids long. CDR1 and CDR2 from the germline V gene are MNHNY and SVGAGI (reference sequence). The CDR3 is CASSYTGVNTEAFF. The CDR3 nucleotides read TGTGCCAGCAGTTATACAGGAGTGAACACTGAAGCTTTCTTT.

The chain recombines TRBV10-3 with TRBJ2-7; 9 bases agree with TRBD1. The CDR3 sequence is 16 residues long. Germline CDR1 and CDR2: ENHRY and SYGVKD. V was clipped by 3 bases and J by 7 bases; unmatched bases: 13. CDR3 protein: CAISEEQGAVFNEQYF. The CDR3 nucleotides are TGTGCCATCAGTGAAGAACAGGGGGCGGTTTTCAATGAGCAGTACTTC.

This clonotype was counted a few times. This chain joins TRBV9 and TRBJ1-1, with a weak D call TRBD1 (6 bases). CDR1 is SGDLS, CDR2 YYNGEE, per germline. Trimming took 4 bases from V and 6 from J, leaving 19 bases between them. The CDR3 is made up of 15 amino acids. The CDR3 bases are TGTGCCAGCAGCCCCCGAGGGCAGGGGTACGCTGAAGCTTTCTTT. Translating it yields CASSPRGQGYAEAFF.

A few counts support this clonotype. This chain joins TRBV5-1 and TRBJ2-1, with TRBD1 matching over 9 bases. The CDR3 covers 14 residues. Looked up from germline, CDR1 is SGHRS and CDR2 is YFSETQ. With 3 bases clipped from V and 6 bases from J, the junction kept 4 bases outside the gene matches. CDR3 DNA: TGCGCCAGCAGCTCTGGGACAGGGTCCAATGAGCAGTTCTTC. Protein product: CASSSGTGSNEQFF.